The clone carrying this T cell receptor beta chain was seen more than once but under ten times. The antigen is not known. The sample is drawn from a study of response to subunit inactivated influenza vaccine. Points from the study as a whole: The authors proposed limited new T cell recruitment per seasonal influenza vaccination.

V shed 0 bases and J shed 3 bases, with 7 bases lying between them. The CDR3 extends over 13 amino acids. In germline, CDR1 is SGHNT, CDR2 YYREEE (reference sequence). Using its own MiXCR run on the RT-PCR reads, TCRdb lists one record per CDR3 protein. The repertoire holds 500,000 or so distinct CDR3 sequences, approximately 15% seen once, with 3% to 3.5% in the top ten. The TCR comes from a man in his fifties or sixties who received an inactivated influenza vaccine. This sequence joins TRBV5-4 and TRBJ2-7; unclear D gene. The specimen comprised CD4+ T cells sorted from PBMCs, sampled less than 30 months after vaccination. Here the CDR3 DNA reads TGTGCCAGCAGCTTGGCTGAGAGCTACGAGCAGTACTTC. Its translation is CASSLAESYEQYF.